This is a list of T cell receptor beta chains from one sample in a study of identifying expanded T cells in peripheral blood. Only in-frame clones appear in the TCRdb table, and some are missing; sequencing was by immunoSEQ multiplex PCR. The profile shows over 85,000 clones, roughly 84% of them singletons. Sequenced sample: blood. These receptors were obtained from a person between 18 and 70 years old in good health. Both conserved end residues are trimmed from each CDR3.

v_call,cdr3_length,j_call,cdr3_aa
TRBV6-5,13,TRBJ2-3,ASSNLAGGHHTQY
TRBV7-8,16,TRBJ2-7,ASSLSPWQEVWGYEQY
TRBV14,15,TRBJ2-7,ASSQDAAPPRSYEQY
TRBV11-2,15,TRBJ2-1,ASSPLSFRSSYNEQF
TRBV18,9,TRBJ2-1,ASSLFDEQF
TRBV6-1,12,TRBJ1-4,ASSDRDRREKLF
TRBV7-9,14,TRBJ2-1,ASSLTGETPYNEQF
TRBV29-1,10,TRBJ1-2,SGGSLYYGYT
TRBV6-5,12,TRBJ1-1,AAKQGALNTEAF
TRBV4-3,14,TRBJ2-5,ASSQDVGGAGETQY
TRBV2,14,TRBJ1-3,ASSPDRVIVGNTIY